This T cell receptor beta chain is drawn from a study of radiotherapy plus CTLA-4 blockade in lung cancer. Background on the study: For approximately 17% of patients, objective responses occurred, and 30% to 35% had disease control. Study-level findings and limits: Radiotherapy plus ipilimumab was followed by expansion in blood of tumor-derived TCR clones.

Germline V gives CDR1 SGHVS, CDR2 FQNEAQ. V shed 6 bases and J 0 bases; nucleotides not matched to a gene: 4. There are 14 residues in the CDR3. Ipilimumab CTLA-4 blockade and focal radiation were given to patients with chemo-refractory metastatic non-small-cell lung cancer. The repertoire was sequenced with immunoSEQ multiplex PCR; TCRdb's copy has only in-frame clones and lacks some. The sample records roughly 32,000 clones, about 81% being singletons. As regards this clone: Its antigen is as yet unknown.

The chain combines TRBV7-8 with TRBJ1-1, with TRBD1 matching over 7 bases. The clonotype comes from a human donor with non-small cell lung cancer that progressed on radiotherapy plus ipilimumab. The sequenced sample was peripheral blood, obtained from a patient treated with radiotherapy plus ipilimumab. This CDR3 is CASRQQGMNTEAFF. CDR3 in DNA: TGTGCCAGCAGACAACAGGGGATGAACACTGAAGCTTTCTTT.